A selection of T cell receptor beta chains follows, all from one sample in a study of shared clonotypes between healthy human individuals. The assay was immunoSEQ multiplex PCR, and TCRdb's table has in-frame clones only and misses some. This table holds approximately 92,000 clones, 68% found once. Sequencing used memory CD8+ T cells sorted from blood. The receptor set was obtained from a young man in good health. CDR3s include the opening cysteine and the closing phenylalanine or tryptophan. The D gene is left open where the match is weak. Not every row has a clone size; where given, it reads once, few, many or a size class.

v_call,d_call,cdr3_length,clone_size,j_call,cdr3_aa,cdr3_nt
TRBV10-2,NA,14,NA,TRBJ1-5,CASTLGRYGQPQHF,TGCGCCAGCACTCTGGGAAGGTATGGTCAGCCCCAGCATTTT
TRBV10-3,TRBD2,14,medium-sized,TRBJ2-7,CTTGGLAGVYEQYF,TGTACGACAGGGGGACTAGCGGGAGTCTACGAGCAGTACTTC
TRBV5-1,TRBD2,15,once,TRBJ2-7,CASRPRLAGAYEQYF,TGCGCCAGCCGCCCTAGACTAGCGGGGGCCTACGAGCAGTACTTC
TRBV9,TRBD1,14,NA,TRBJ2-7,CASSVGQGAGEQYF,TGTGCCAGCAGCGTAGGACAGGGGGCGGGAGAGCAGTACTTC
TRBV19,TRBD1,11,once,TRBJ1-1,CATIQGAEAFF,TGTGCCACAATACAGGGGGCTGAAGCTTTCTTT
TRBV19,NA,14,NA,TRBJ1-5,CASSAATGNKPQHF,TGTGCCAGTAGTGCAGCGACAGGTAATAAGCCCCAGCATTTT
TRBV5-1,TRBD1,16,NA,TRBJ2-5,CASKTYPDRYQETQYF,TGCGCCAGCAAGACCTATCCGGACAGGTACCAAGAGACCCAGTACTTC
TRBV15,NA,12,NA,TRBJ1-5,CATSRDLQPQHF,TGTGCCACCAGCAGAGATTTGCAGCCCCAGCATTTT
TRBV28,TRBD2,18,NA,TRBJ2-3,CASSLRPVLADRTDTQYF,TGTGCCAGCAGTTTGCGGCCGGTTCTAGCGGACCGCACAGATACGCAGTATTTT
TRBV28,NA,15,once,TRBJ1-2,CASSLDRHRGYGYTF,TGTGCCAGCAGTTTAGACCGGCATAGAGGCTATGGCTACACCTTC
TRBV7-9,NA,12,NA,TRBJ2-3,CASSFYTDTQYF,TGTGCCAGCAGCTTCTACACAGATACGCAGTATTTT
TRBV10-2,TRBD1,13,NA,TRBJ2-7,CATGTGDYYEQYF,TGCGCCACCGGGACAGGGGACTACTACGAGCAGTACTTC
TRBV11-2,TRBD2,17,NA,TRBJ2-1,CASSLGLAGVSYNEQFF,TGTGCCAGCAGCTTGGGGCTAGCGGGGGTCTCCTACAATGAGCAGTTCTTC
TRBV7-9,TRBD2,18,NA,TRBJ2-7,CASSSSGGAAYISYEQYF,TGTGCCAGCAGCTCTAGCGGGGGGGCCGCCTACATCTCCTACGAGCAGTACTTC
TRBV4-2,NA,13,many,TRBJ1-1,CASRPPKNTEAFF,TGTGCCAGCCGCCCCCCCAAGAACACTGAAGCTTTCTTT
TRBV2,NA,16,NA,TRBJ2-7,CASKQGPAGSSYEQYF,TGTGCCAGCAAACAGGGCCCGGCGGGGAGCTCCTACGAGCAGTACTTC
TRBV5-1,NA,14,NA,TRBJ1-1,CASSATGANTEAFF,TGCGCCAGCAGCGCAACCGGGGCCAACACTGAAGCTTTCTTT
TRBV7-6,NA,15,few,TRBJ2-7,CASSPRGANAYEQYF,TGTGCCAGCAGCCCGCGCGGGGCAAACGCCTACGAGCAGTACTTC
TRBV7-6,NA,16,once,TRBJ1-5,CASSLGVGGIDQPQHF,TGTGCCAGCAGCTTGGGGGTTGGCGGGATTGATCAGCCCCAGCATTTT
TRBV6-5,NA,14,medium-sized,TRBJ1-5,CASSYGISNQPQHF,TGTGCCAGCAGTTACGGGATTAGCAATCAGCCCCAGCATTTT
TRBV9,NA,11,once,TRBJ2-1,CASSHPGEQFF,TGTGCCAGCAGCCATCCGGGTGAGCAGTTCTTC
TRBV9,TRBD1,17,few,TRBJ1-1,CASSVDGTVYMNTEAFF,TGTGCCAGCAGCGTGGACGGGACAGTTTACATGAACACTGAAGCTTTCTTT
TRBV10-3,TRBD1,14,NA,TRBJ1-1,CAISPTGYDTEAFF,TGTGCCATCAGCCCGACAGGGTATGACACTGAAGCTTTCTTT
TRBV19,NA,12,many,TRBJ2-2,CASTQGSGELFF,TGTGCCAGTACCCAGGGGTCCGGGGAGCTGTTTTTT
TRBV11-1,NA,14,few,TRBJ2-7,CASTSPGRLYEQYF,TGTGCCAGCACTTCACCGGGACGGCTGTACGAGCAGTACTTC
TRBV6-1,TRBD2,15,once,TRBJ2-1,CASSGTSGVFHEQFF,TGTGCCAGCAGTGGGACTAGCGGCGTATTTCATGAGCAGTTCTTC
TRBV7-2,NA,15,NA,TRBJ2-6,CASSSFASGANVLTF,TGTGCCAGCAGCTCGTTCGCCTCTGGGGCCAACGTCCTGACTTTC
TRBV4-2,TRBD2,19,NA,TRBJ2-3,CASSQEWARSGRSTDTQYF,TGTGCCAGCAGCCAAGAATGGGCTCGTAGCGGGAGAAGCACAGATACGCAGTATTTT
TRBV25-1,NA,18,once,TRBJ2-7,CASSARSRSRTPSDEQYF,TGTGCCAGCAGTGCTCGGTCCCGCTCCAGGACGCCGTCCGACGAGCAGTACTTC
TRBV6-5,NA,12,many,TRBJ1-2,CATRRVNYGYTF,TGTGCCACAAGGCGGGTTAACTATGGCTACACCTTC
TRBV6-1,NA,11,NA,TRBJ2-7,CASGLIYEQYF,TGTGCCAGCGGGTTGATCTACGAGCAGTACTTC
TRBV28,NA,12,few,TRBJ2-7,CASTGQSYEQYF,TGTGCCAGCACTGGACAGTCCTACGAGCAGTACTTC
TRBV5-1,NA,14,NA,TRBJ2-3,CASSPGDSTDTQYF,TGCGCCAGCAGCCCGGGGGACAGCACAGATACGCAGTATTTT
TRBV11-3,NA,14,NA,TRBJ2-1,CASSTDPGYNEQFF,TGTGCCAGCAGCACAGATCCGGGGTACAATGAGCAGTTCTTC
TRBV25-1,NA,10,few,TRBJ2-7,CASSSREQYF,TGTGCCAGCAGTTCCCGCGAGCAGTACTTC
TRBV4-1,NA,15,NA,TRBJ1-4,CASSHPNRGNEKLFF,TGCGCCAGCAGCCACCCAAATCGGGGAAATGAAAAACTGTTTTTT
TRBV28,NA,13,once,TRBJ2-7,CASSLQNYYEQYF,TGTGCCAGCAGTTTACAAAATTACTACGAGCAGTACTTC
TRBV6-5,NA,11,few,TRBJ2-7,CASSTNYEQYF,TGTGCCAGCAGTACCAACTACGAGCAGTACTTC
TRBV5-4,NA,16,NA,TRBJ2-6,CASSLDWNSGANVLTF,TGTGCCAGCAGCTTGGACTGGAACTCTGGGGCCAACGTCCTGACTTTC
TRBV9,NA,15,few,TRBJ2-7,CASSVGPGGTYEQYF,TGTGCCAGCAGCGTAGGCCCCGGCGGCACCTACGAGCAGTACTTC
TRBV6-1,NA,13,many,TRBJ2-7,CASSAAPTYEQYF,TGTGCCAGCAGTGCGGCCCCCACCTACGAGCAGTACTTC
TRBV27,NA,13,NA,TRBJ2-1,CASSLSGRNEQFF,TGTGCCAGCAGTTTAAGCGGGCGTAATGAGCAGTTCTTC
TRBV5-5,NA,14,few,TRBJ2-7,CASSFGVLNYEQYF,TGTGCCAGCAGCTTTGGGGTCTTAAACTACGAGCAGTACTTC
TRBV6-1,TRBD2,15,NA,TRBJ2-1,CYNPLAGGHYNEQFF,TGTTATAATCCTCTTGCGGGAGGCCACTACAATGAGCAGTTCTTC
TRBV10-2,TRBD1,16,NA,TRBJ2-7,CASSENGGQGTYEQYF,TGCGCCAGCAGTGAGAATGGAGGACAGGGAACCTACGAGCAGTACTTC
TRBV5-6,NA,14,NA,TRBJ2-5,CASSLGTGSETQYF,TGTGCCAGCAGCTTAGGCACAGGGTCAGAGACCCAGTACTTC
TRBV28,NA,13,NA,TRBJ2-5,CASSPTRGKTQYF,TGTGCCAGCAGCCCTACCCGCGGGAAGACCCAGTACTTC
TRBV5-6,TRBD1,14,few,TRBJ1-1,CASSLVGAGGETFF,TGTGCCAGCAGCTTGGTTGGGGCAGGGGGCGAAACTTTCTTT
TRBV30,NA,13,NA,TRBJ2-5,CAWSMGTQETQYF,TGTGCCTGGAGTATGGGGACCCAAGAGACCCAGTACTTC
TRBV7-5,NA,14,NA,TRBJ2-1,CASSTSRVESEQFF,TGTGCCAGCAGCACTAGTCGGGTTGAGAGTGAGCAGTTCTTC